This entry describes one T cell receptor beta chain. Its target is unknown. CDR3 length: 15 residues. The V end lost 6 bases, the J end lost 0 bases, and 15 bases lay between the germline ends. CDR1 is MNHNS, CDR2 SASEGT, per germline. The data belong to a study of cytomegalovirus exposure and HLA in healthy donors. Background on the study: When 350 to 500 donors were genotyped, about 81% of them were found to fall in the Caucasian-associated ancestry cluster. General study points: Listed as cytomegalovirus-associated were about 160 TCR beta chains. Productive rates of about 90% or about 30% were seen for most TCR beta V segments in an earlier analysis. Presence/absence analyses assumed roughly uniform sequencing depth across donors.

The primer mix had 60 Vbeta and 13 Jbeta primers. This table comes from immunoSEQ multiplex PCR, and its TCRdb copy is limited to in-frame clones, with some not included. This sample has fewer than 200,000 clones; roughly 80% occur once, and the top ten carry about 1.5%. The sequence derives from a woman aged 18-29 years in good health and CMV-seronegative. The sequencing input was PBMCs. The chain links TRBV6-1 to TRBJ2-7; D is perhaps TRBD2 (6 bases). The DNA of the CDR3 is TGTGCCAGCAGCCCGATTAGCGGAAGCTCCTACGAGCAGTACTTC. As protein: CASSPISGSSYEQYF.